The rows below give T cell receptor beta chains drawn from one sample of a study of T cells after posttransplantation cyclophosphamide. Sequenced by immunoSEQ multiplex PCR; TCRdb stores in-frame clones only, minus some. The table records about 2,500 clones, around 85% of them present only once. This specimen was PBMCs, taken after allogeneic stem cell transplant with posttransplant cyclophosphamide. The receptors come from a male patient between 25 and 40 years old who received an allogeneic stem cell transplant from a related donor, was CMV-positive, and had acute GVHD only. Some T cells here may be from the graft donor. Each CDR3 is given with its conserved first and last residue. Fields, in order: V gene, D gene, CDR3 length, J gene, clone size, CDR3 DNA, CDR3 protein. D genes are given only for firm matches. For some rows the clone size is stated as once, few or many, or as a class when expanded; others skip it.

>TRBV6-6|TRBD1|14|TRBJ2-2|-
TGTGCCAGCAGCATTGACAGGGACACCGGGGAGCTGTTTTTT
CASSIDRDTGELFF
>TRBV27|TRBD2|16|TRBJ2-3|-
TGTGCCAGCCCCGACCTGGCGGGGGGGATGAGGGATACGCAGTATTTT
CASPDLAGGMRDTQYF
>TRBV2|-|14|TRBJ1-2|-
TGTGCCAGCAGTCAAACGGGGGGTCCCTATGGCTACACCTTC
CASSQTGGPYGYTF
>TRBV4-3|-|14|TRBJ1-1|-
TGCGCCAGCAGCCAAGAGGGGGGGCTCACTGAAGCTTTCTTT
CASSQEGGLTEAFF
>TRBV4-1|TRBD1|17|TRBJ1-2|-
TGCGCCAGCAGCCTCGAGGTAGAAGTCGGGACAGGCTTCGGCTACACCTTC
CASSLEVEVGTGFGYTF
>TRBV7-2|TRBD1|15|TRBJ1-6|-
TGTGCCAGCAGCGGAGGACAGGGACAGTACTCCCCCCTCCACTTT
CASSGGQGQYSPLHF
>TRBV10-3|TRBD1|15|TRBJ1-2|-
TGTGCCATCAGTGGGGGACAGGGGTTGAGCTATGGCTACACCTTC
CAISGGQGLSYGYTF
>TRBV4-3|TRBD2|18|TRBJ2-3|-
TGCGCCAGCAGCCAAGTCGACCTGGGACTAGCTTTCACAGATACGCAGTATTTT
CASSQVDLGLAFTDTQYF
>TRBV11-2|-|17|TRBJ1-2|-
TGTGCCAGCAGCTTTCCCCCCGGGGGGCCTTTTCTAGGGGGCTACACCTTC
CASSFPPGGPFLGGYTF
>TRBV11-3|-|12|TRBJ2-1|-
TGTGCCAGCAGTTTCGCCGGGGGTGAGCAGTTCTTC
CASSFAGGEQFF
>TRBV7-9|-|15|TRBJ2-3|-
TGTGCCAGCAGCGCTAGCTCGGGGGTCCCAGATACGCAGTATTTT
CASSASSGVPDTQYF
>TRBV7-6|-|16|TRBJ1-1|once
TGTGCCAGCAGCTTAGGCCAGCTCGGGGGGAACACTGAAGCTTTCTTT
CASSLGQLGGNTEAFF
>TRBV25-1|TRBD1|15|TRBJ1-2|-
TGTGCCAGCAGATCTGGGACAGGGGACATCTATGGCTACACCTTC
CASRSGTGDIYGYTF
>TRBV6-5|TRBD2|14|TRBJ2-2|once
TGTGCCAGCAGACGTACTAGCGGGGTAGGGGAGCTGTTTTTT
CASRRTSGVGELFF
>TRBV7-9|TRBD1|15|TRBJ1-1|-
TGTGCCAGCAGCTTAGCCGGGACAGGGTTCACTGAAGCTTTCTTT
CASSLAGTGFTEAFF
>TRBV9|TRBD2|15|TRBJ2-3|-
TGTGCCAGCAGCCAACTAGCGGGGCACACAGATACGCAGTATTTT
CASSQLAGHTDTQYF
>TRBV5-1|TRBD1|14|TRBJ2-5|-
TGCGCCAGCAGCTTGGGGACAGGGCGAGAGACCCAGTACTTC
CASSLGTGRETQYF
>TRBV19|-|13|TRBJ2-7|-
TGTGCCAGTAGTATGAGGTCCGGGGTCGAGCAGTACTTC
CASSMRSGVEQYF
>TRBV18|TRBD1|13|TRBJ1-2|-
TGTGCCAGCTCTCCACAGGGGCACTATGGCTACACCTTC
CASSPQGHYGYTF
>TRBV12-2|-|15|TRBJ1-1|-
TGTGCAAGTCGCTTAGACCGGGACACTAACACTGAAGCTTTCTTT
CASRLDRDTNTEAFF
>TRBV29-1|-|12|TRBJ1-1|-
TGCAGCGCCGAAGCGATGAACACTGAAGCTTTCTTT
CSAEAMNTEAFF
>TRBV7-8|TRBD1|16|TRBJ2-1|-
TGTGCCAGCAGCCCTTGGACAGGGGGCTCCTACAATGAGCAGTTCTTC
CASSPWTGGSYNEQFF
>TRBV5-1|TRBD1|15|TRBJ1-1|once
TGCGCCAGCAGCCTGAGGGGACAGGGCCTGACTGAAGCTTTCTTT
CASSLRGQGLTEAFF
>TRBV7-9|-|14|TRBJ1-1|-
TGTGCCAGCAGCTTAGCGCCCAGGGACACTGAAGCTTTCTTT
CASSLAPRDTEAFF
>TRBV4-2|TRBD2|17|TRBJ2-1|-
TGTGCCAGCAGCCGGGGACTAGCGGGGGGCTTCTACAATGAGCAGTTCTTC
CASSRGLAGGFYNEQFF
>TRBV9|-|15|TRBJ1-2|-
TGTGCCAGCAGCCCAGAAGGGGTAGCTAACTATGGCTACACCTTC
CASSPEGVANYGYTF
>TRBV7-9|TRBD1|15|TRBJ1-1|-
TGTGCCAGCAGCCTCCTGACAGGGGGCAACACTGAAGCTTTCTTT
CASSLLTGGNTEAFF
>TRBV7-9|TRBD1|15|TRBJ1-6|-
TGTGCCAGCAGCTCCGTCACAGGGGGCCATTCACCCCTCCACTTT
CASSSVTGGHSPLHF